The text below deals with one T cell receptor (beta chain). Its antigen remains unidentified. This entry comes from a study of lymphopenia after photon versus proton radiotherapy. Study-level points and caveats: Post-nadir diversity loss with photons came from oligoclonal expansion, particularly CD8+ Temra cells. Post-nadir TCR diversity decline inversely tracked overall survival among those who died. Only patients who died were analyzed for survival; proton advantage is unproven. Under photons, naive T cells and diversity fell while effector/memory populations rose.

Clones were read by immunoSEQ multiplex PCR, and TCRdb kept only the in-frame ones, dropping some. This sample yields about 40,000 clones, of which about 82% are seen a single time; 10% to 13% belongs to the top ten. This CDR3 contains 15 residues. V was clipped by 3 bases and J by 0 bases; unmatched bases: 6. Germline loops: CDR1 SGHRS, CDR2 YFSETQ. The chain has TRBV5-1 and TRBJ2-7; 7 positions agree with TRBD1. Sequenced here: peripheral blood, sampled from a patient treated with proton-based radiotherapy. The clonotype comes from a woman aged 65 to 85 with pancreatic cancer. Some clones in this sample may be carry-over from other donors' samples. The DNA for the CDR3 is TGCGCCAGCAGCTGGTCCCGGGACAGCTCCTACGAGCAGTACTTC. Its protein is CASSWSRDSSYEQYF.